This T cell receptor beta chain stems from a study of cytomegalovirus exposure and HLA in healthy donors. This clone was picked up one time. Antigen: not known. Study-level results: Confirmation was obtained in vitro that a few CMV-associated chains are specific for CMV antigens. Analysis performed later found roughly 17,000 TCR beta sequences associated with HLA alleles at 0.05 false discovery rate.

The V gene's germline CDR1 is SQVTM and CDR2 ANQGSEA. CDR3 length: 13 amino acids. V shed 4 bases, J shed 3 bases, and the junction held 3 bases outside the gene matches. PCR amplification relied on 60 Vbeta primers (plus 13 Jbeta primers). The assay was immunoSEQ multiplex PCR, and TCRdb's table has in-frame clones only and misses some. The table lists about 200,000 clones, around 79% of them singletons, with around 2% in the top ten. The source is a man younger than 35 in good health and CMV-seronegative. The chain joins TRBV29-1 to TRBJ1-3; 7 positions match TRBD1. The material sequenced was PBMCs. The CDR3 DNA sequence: TGCAGCGTTGCCGGACAGGTTGGAAACACCATATATTTT. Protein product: CSVAGQVGNTIYF.